Listed here are 28 T cell receptor beta chains from one sample, sequenced in a study of blood T cell repertoires in COVID-19. Assay: immunoSEQ multiplex PCR; the TCRdb copy retains only in-frame clones and omits some. Among fewer than 250,000 clones listed, 84% were seen once. Sequencing was carried out using peripheral blood. The receptor source for this set is a man in his fifties or sixties with acute or convalescent COVID-19.

This chain links TRBV24-1 with TRBJ1-1, with D unresolved. From germline, CDR1 is KGHDR and CDR2 SFDVKD. V lost 4 bases and J 3 bases, leaving 8 bases between the germline ends. This CDR3 region has 13 residues. The CDR3 sequence is CATSDGLYTEAFF. CDR3 nucleotide sequence: TGTGCCACCAGTGACGGACTGTACACTGAAGCTTTCTTT.

This chain links TRBV7-3 with TRBJ2-2; D may be TRBD1 (6 bases). The ends were cut back, 5 bases at V and 5 bases at J, with 9 bases in the middle. CDR1 and CDR2 (germline): SGHTA, FQGTGA. The CDR3 is 13 residues long. The CDR3 region is CASSQGGTGELFF. The CDR3 DNA is TGTGCCAGCAGCCAAGGGGGAACCGGGGAGCTGTTTTTT.

V gene TRBV5-4 combines with J gene TRBJ1-6; 7 nucleotides line up with TRBD1. The trim removed 2 bases at V and 7 bases at J, leaving 3 bases unmatched. Germline CDR1 is SGHNT and CDR2 is YYREEE (reference sequence). This CDR3 spans 14 amino acids. This chain's CDR3 is CASSFRGRNSPLHF. CDR3 in DNA: TGTGCCAGCAGCTTTAGGGGGCGCAATTCACCCCTCCACTTT.

V usage is TRBV5-8 and J usage is TRBJ2-5; 10 positions match TRBD2. This CDR3 spans 18 amino acids. The germline CDR1 and CDR2 sequences are SGHTS and YDEGEE. Trimming at V came to 0 bases and at J to 2 bases, leaving 10 bases not matched to a gene. The CDR3 loop reads CASSLALFPTSGQETQYF. The CDR3 coding sequence is TGTGCCAGCAGCTTGGCCCTATTCCCGACTAGCGGGCAAGAGACCCAGTACTTC.

The chain employs TRBV7-3 and TRBJ2-7, with TRBD1 matching over 7 bases. Germline loops: CDR1 SGHTA, CDR2 FQGTGA. Losses at the gene ends were 2 bases for V and 3 bases for J; bases not matched to a gene: 10. CDR3 length equals 16 residues. The CDR3 bases are TGTGCCAGCAGCTTAGGACCAGGGGGTGGAATCTACGAGCAGTACTTC. Amino acid sequence: CASSLGPGGGIYEQYF.

The chain carries TRBV11-3 and TRBJ1-6; the D is unclear. Germline V CDR1 and CDR2: SGHNT, YENEEA. The germline V and J ends were trimmed by 0 bases and 10 bases, with 10 bases remaining between them. The CDR3 is 14 residues long. The CDR3 is CASSLDRRRSPLHF. The CDR3, as DNA: TGTGCCAGCAGCTTAGATCGGCGGCGGTCACCCCTCCACTTT.

J is TRBJ1-5 and V is TRBV28; TRBD1 aligns across 8 bases. The CDR3 has 16 residues. Germline CDR1 reads MDHEN; CDR2 reads SYDVKM. V gave up 2 bases and J gave up 3 bases; unmatched junction bases: 6. For the CDR3, the DNA is TGTGCCAGCAGTTTACCCGGGACAGGTGACAATCAGCCCCAGCATTTT. Protein: CASSLPGTGDNQPQHF.

The rearrangement joins TRBV10-2 to TRBJ2-7, with TRBD2 as a possible D gene (6 bases). Germline V gene sequence: CDR1 WSHSY, CDR2 SAAADI. This CDR3 contains 13 residues. V lost 3 bases, J lost 5 bases, and 11 bases lay in between. The CDR3 protein is CASSEGGGNEQYF. CDR3 DNA sequence: TGCGCCAGCAGTGAAGGTGGGGGGAACGAGCAGTACTTC.

This chain uses TRBV29-1 with TRBJ2-5; 8 bases are a match to TRBD2. The CDR3 is made up of 16 amino acids. Germline V gene sequence: CDR1 SQVTM, CDR2 ANQGSEA. The junction had 13 bases not matched to a gene; V was cut back by 3 bases and J by 4 bases. This CDR3 reads CSVDGGVSGMVETQYF. The CDR3 DNA reads TGCAGCGTTGACGGGGGGGTTAGCGGGATGGTAGAGACCCAGTACTTC.

This chain links TRBV7-6 with TRBJ1-6; D may be TRBD1 (6 bases). V shed 0 bases and J shed 8 bases, with 11 bases lying between them. CDR1 and CDR2 from the germline V gene are SGHVS and FNYEAQ. CDR3 length: 15 amino acids. The CDR3 nucleotides are TGTGCCAGCAGCTTAGCACAGGGTTCCTATTCACCCCTCCACTTT. This sequence encodes CASSLAQGSYSPLHF.

The chain has TRBV28 and TRBJ2-2; 14 bases agree with TRBD2. V shed 5 bases, J shed 5 bases, and the junction held 7 bases outside the gene matches. The CDR3 loop spans 17 amino acids. Germline values: CDR1 MDHEN, CDR2 SYDVKM. CDR3 in DNA: TGTGCCAGCAGTCCTCCGGGACTAGCGGGAGTTACCGGGGAGCTGTTTTTT. This codes for CASSPPGLAGVTGELFF. The variable domain in full, with the rest retrieved from reference TRBV28 and TRBJ2-2, is DVKVTQSSRYLVKRTGEKVFLECVQDMDHENMFWYRQDPGLGLRLIYFSYDVKMKEKGDIPEGYSVSREKKERFSLILESASTNQTSMYLCASSPPGLAGVTGELFFGEGSRLTVL.

This sequence joins TRBV19 and TRBJ2-3, with 10 bases identical to TRBD2. Germline assignment: CDR1 LNHDA and CDR2 SQIVND (reference sequence). V was pared by 5 bases and J by 2 bases, with 7 bases of the junction left unmatched. The CDR3 contains 16 residues. DNA of the CDR3: TGTGCCAGTAGTTCCCTAGCGGGGGCGTTCACAGATACGCAGTATTTT. It is translated as CASSSLAGAFTDTQYF.

The V call is TRBV6-6, the J call TRBJ1-4; tentative D call: TRBD1 (5 bases). V lost 7 bases to trimming and J lost 4 bases, with 16 bases between them. The V gene's germline CDR1 is MNHNY and CDR2 SVGAGI (reference sequence). This CDR3 contains 15 residues. The DNA of the CDR3 is TGTGCCAGCATAACAGGCGGTAGGAATAATGAAAAACTGTTTTTT. Amino acid sequence: CASITGGRNNEKLFF.

This rearrangement joins TRBV5-1 to TRBJ1-1, with D perhaps matching TRBD1 (6 bases). From germline, CDR1 is SGHRS and CDR2 YFSETQ. Trimming stripped 4 bases from V and 2 bases from J, with 15 bases between. CDR3 length: 15 amino acids. The CDR3 reads CASSINPGVNTEAFF. The DNA for the CDR3 is TGCGCCAGCAGCATTAACCCAGGGGTCAACACTGAAGCTTTCTTT.

This clone was detected a few times. This chain uses TRBV24-1 with TRBJ2-1, with 9 positions matching TRBD2. Germline V gene sequence: CDR1 KGHDR, CDR2 SFDVKD. This CDR3 comprises 16 residues. V was clipped by 3 bases and J by 10 bases; unmatched bases: 12. This chain's CDR3 is CATSDPVAGAGDEQFF. The CDR3 nucleotides read TGTGCCACCAGTGATCCGGTAGCGGGAGCTGGGGACGAGCAGTTCTTC.

The J gene is TRBJ1-2, the V gene TRBV6-5; D is possibly TRBD1 (6 bases). The CDR3 runs 15 residues. The V gene's germline CDR1 is MNHEY and CDR2 SVGAGI. Trimming removed 7 bases at V and 2 bases at J, with 17 bases between. Here the CDR3 reads CASTLLSDRNYGYTF. The CDR3, as DNA: TGTGCCAGCACCCTACTTTCTGACAGGAACTATGGCTACACCTTC.

This clone was detected only a few times. V gene TRBV6-4 combines with J gene TRBJ1-2; the match to TRBD1 covers 9 bases. The CDR3 has 14 amino acids. Losses at the gene ends were 2 bases for V and 8 bases for J; bases not matched to a gene: 6. Germline-derived CDR1 and CDR2 are MRHNA and SNTAGT. The CDR3 spells CASSDGTGILGYTF. DNA of the CDR3: TGTGCCAGCAGTGACGGGACAGGGATTTTGGGCTACACCTTC.

This rearrangement joins TRBV9 to TRBJ2-2; 9 bases line up with TRBD2. J was trimmed by 5 bases and V by 0 bases; bases with no gene match: 8. Germline values: CDR1 SGDLS, CDR2 YYNGEE. This CDR3 region has 17 residues. The CDR3 DNA is TGTGCCAGCAGCGTAGGCGGGAGGGCCACCGGGACCGGGGAGCTGTTTTTT. Translation gives CASSVGGRATGTGELFF.

This chain links TRBV3-1 (or the pseudogene TRBV3-2) with TRBJ2-1, with 15 positions matching TRBD2. The CDR3 covers 16 residues. V was clipped by 4 bases and J by 5 bases; unmatched bases: 3. CDR1 and CDR2 from the germline V gene are LGHDT and YNNKEL (reference sequence). The CDR3 DNA sequence: TGTGCCAGCAGCCTCCGGACTAGCGGGAGGGACAATGAGCAGTTCTTC. This translates into CASSLRTSGRDNEQFF.

This chain connects TRBV4-2 to TRBJ2-5, with D possibly being TRBD1 (5 bases). Trimming removed 4 bases at V and 0 bases at J, with 21 bases between. Germline V gene sequence: CDR1 LGHNA, CDR2 YNFKEQ. This CDR3 has 18 residues. The CDR3 DNA follows: TGTGCCAGCAGCCGACGACAGTCTGACCCCACGCACCAAGAGACCCAGTACTTC. Protein product: CASSRRQSDPTHQETQYF.

V gene TRBV23-1 combines with J gene TRBJ1-1; no clear D gene. TRBV23-1 is assigned to the ORF class and has an uncertain function. The CDR3 sequence is 13 residues long. With 6 bases removed from V and 1 base from J, the gap between germline ends came to 9 bases. In DNA form, the CDR3 reads TGCGCCAGCAGGCGAGCGGGGAACACTGAAGCTTTCTTT. Its translation: CASRRAGNTEAFF.

Only one count was recorded for this clone. V is TRBV28 and J is TRBJ2-1; a possible D gene is TRBD1 (5 bases). The CDR3 consists of 13 residues. CDR1 and CDR2 from the germline V gene are MDHEN and SYDVKM. The V end was cut by 2 bases, the J end by 6 bases, with 8 bases between. The CDR3 loop reads CASSLTGPNEQFF. DNA for the CDR3: TGTGCCAGCAGTTTAACAGGTCCCAATGAGCAGTTCTTC.

The chain is built from TRBV27 and TRBJ2-2, with D unclear. V was clipped by 6 bases and J by 0 bases, with 8 bases between them. The CDR3 runs 14 residues. Germline CDR1 and CDR2: MNHEY and SMNVEV (reference sequence). In nucleotides, the CDR3 is TGTGCCAGCAGCCAAGCCCCGAACACCGGGGAGCTGTTTTTT. This sequence encodes CASSQAPNTGELFF.

This rearrangement joins TRBV6-1 to TRBJ1-6, with D unclear. Germline V gives CDR1 MNHNS, CDR2 SASEGT. This CDR3 has 18 amino acids. V was clipped by 2 bases and J by 0 bases, with 14 bases between them. In nucleotides, the CDR3 is TGTGCCAGCAGTGAACGCGGCACCCTGAGCTCCTATAATTCACCCCTCCACTTT. Translated: CASSERGTLSSYNSPLHF.

This sequence joins TRBV5-1 and TRBJ2-1; D possibly corresponds to TRBD1 (6 bases). Germline V gene data show CDR1 as SGHRS and CDR2 as YFSETQ. This CDR3 spans 14 amino acids. V gave up 5 bases and J gave up 2 bases, with 11 bases separating them. As DNA, the CDR3 is TGCGCCAGCAGGAGAGGGGGAACCTACAATGAGCAGTTCTTC. It encodes CASRRGGTYNEQFF.

This chain links TRBV12-3 or TRBV12-4 with TRBJ2-7; D not certain. V was cut by 6 bases and J by 2 bases, with 8 bases left in between. CDR3 length equals 12 residues. The CDR3 sequence: CASSYTTYEQYF. CDR3 bases: TGTGCCAGCAGCTATACTACCTACGAGCAGTACTTC.

This clone came up a few times. V is TRBV18 and J is TRBJ1-5, with TRBD1 identical over 9 bases. Germline CDR1 reads KGHSH; CDR2 reads LQKENI. The CDR3 runs to 15 residues. The V and J ends lost 3 bases and 5 bases, in that order; junction bases with no gene match: 5. This CDR3 reads CASSPVQGAYQPQHF. CDR3 DNA: TGTGCCAGCTCACCCGTACAGGGGGCATATCAGCCCCAGCATTTT.

The rearrangement joins TRBV7-9 to TRBJ1-5; D might be TRBD1 (6 bases). Germline V gene data show CDR1 as SEHNR and CDR2 as FQNEAQ (reference sequence). This CDR3 spans 14 amino acids. V was shortened by 5 bases and J by 10 bases, with 18 bases between the two germline ends. The CDR3 spells CASSLEQGPYPQHF. The CDR3 region has the DNA TGTGCCAGCAGCCTCGAACAGGGTCCATATCCCCAGCATTTT.